The TCR beta chain described here comes from a study of beta chain features in type 1 diabetes. Whole-study context: The examined sorted cells totaled about 110 million across samples.

Study-wide results and caveats: For Type 1 diabetes patients, all four CD4+ subsets carried TCRB CDR3s that were moderately but significantly shorter.

The isolated RNA, all of it, was reverse transcribed, so expressed TCRB transcripts were what got sequenced. Naive, central memory and regulatory T cell samples averaged around 3.9 million reads. Only in-frame clones appear in the TCRdb table, and some are missing; sequencing was by immunoSEQ multiplex PCR. The sample comprises about 340,000 clones, approximately 13% of which are singletons, and approximately 0.016% rests with the top ten. A remark on this clone: Its antigen is not identified.

By way of CD45RO/CCR7/CD25/CD127/CD95/CD27, the CD4+ regulatory, stem cell-like memory, central memory and naive cells were sorted. Germline CDR1 and CDR2: LNHNV and YYDKDF (reference sequence). The CDR3 totals 16 residues. Trimming left V 0 bases short and J 0 bases short, with 10 bases between. Sequencing was performed on naive CD4+ T cells from blood. V gene TRBV15 combines with J gene TRBJ2-3; a possible D gene is TRBD1 (6 bases). The TCR was taken from a woman between 18 and 30 years old with type 1 diabetes. CDR3 nucleotide sequence: TGTGCCACCAGCAGAGAGACAGGACCTAGCACAGATACGCAGTATTTT. It translates to CATSRETGPSTDTQYF.